The next 23 T cell receptor beta chains were all read from a single sample in a study of technical replicates of blood from a few donors. Produced via immunoSEQ multiplex PCR; TCRdb's table is partial and in-frame only. The sample includes fewer than 100,000 clones, approximately 97% seen only once; the top ten take more than 0.15%. The sample comprised T cells isolated from PBMCs. Source of these receptors: a human donor in good health.

This clone was detected only once. J is TRBJ2-1 and V is TRBV21-1; the table gives TRBD1 as D, unverified against the DNA. TRBV21-1 is a pseudogene segment. The CDR3 length is 19 residues. CDR3 DNA: TGTGCCAGCAGCAAACGGACAGGGAAAACGCCTCGTCGTTACGGTGAGCAGTTCTTC. Encoded protein: CASSKRTGKTPRRYGEQFF.

This chain joins TRBV30 and TRBJ2-3, with a possible D match to TRBD2 (5 bases). Germline CDR1 GTSNPN, CDR2 SVGIG (reference sequence). The V end was cut by 2 bases, the J end by 1 base, with 10 bases between. The CDR3 is 14 residues long. The CDR3 loop reads CAWSFSGGTDTQYF. The CDR3 DNA follows: TGTGCCTGGAGTTTCTCCGGGGGCACAGATACGCAGTATTTT.

This clone showed up just once. This rearrangement joins TRBV7-9 to TRBJ2-7; 7 bases line up with TRBD1. V lost 1 base and J lost 5; bases outside the gene matches: 5. Looked up from germline, CDR1 is SEHNR and CDR2 is FQNEAQ (reference sequence). The CDR3 runs to 14 residues. The CDR3, as DNA: TGTGCCAGCAGCTTAGTGGGACAGCCCAACGAGCAGTACTTC. This translates into CASSLVGQPNEQYF. The complete variable domain, with remaining parts taken from reference TRBV7-9 and TRBJ2-7, reads DTGVSQNPRHKITKRGQNVTFRCDPISEHNRLYWYRQTLGQGPEFLTYFQNEAQLEKSRLLSDRFSAERPKGSFSTLEIQRTEQGDSAMYLCASSLVGQPNEQYFGPGTRLTVT.

V gene TRBV6-6 combines with J gene TRBJ2-2; D is unresolved. This CDR3 region has 13 residues. V was pared by 3 bases and J by 5 bases, with 7 bases between. Germline assignment: CDR1 MNHNY and CDR2 SVGAGI (reference sequence). CDR3 region: CASSYGQTGELFF. CDR3 coding DNA: TGTGCCAGCAGTTATGGGCAGACCGGGGAGCTGTTTTTT.

V usage is TRBV2 and J usage is TRBJ2-7; TRBD2 aligns across 9 bases. Germline CDR1 and CDR2: SNHLY and FYNNEI. The junction had 7 bases not matched to a gene; V was cut back by 10 bases and J by 3 bases. The CDR3 sequence is 13 residues long. The DNA for the CDR3 is TGTGCCACTTATAGCGGGAGTGGCTACGAGCAGTACTTC. Protein sequence: CATYSGSGYEQYF.

The rearrangement links TRBV5-4 to TRBJ2-3, with 8 bases matching TRBD2. Germline V gene sequence: CDR1 SGHNT, CDR2 YYREEE (reference sequence). J gave up 4 bases and V 4 bases, and 8 bases lay outside the gene matches. The CDR3 totals 15 residues. The CDR3 loop reads CASSPPSGGPDTQYF. The CDR3 DNA reads as TGTGCCAGCAGCCCCCCCTCGGGGGGGCCAGATACGCAGTATTTT.

The V and J genes are TRBV7-8 and TRBJ2-1; D perhaps matches TRBD2 (7 bases). Germline V gene data show CDR1 as SGHVS and CDR2 as FQNEAQ. The CDR3 contains 16 residues. V dropped 5 bases and J dropped 4 bases, with 18 bases sitting between them. The CDR3 nucleotides are TGTGCCAGCAGCCCAAGGGGGGGGACCCAATACAATGAGCAGTTCTTC. It is translated as CASSPRGGTQYNEQFF.

The chain links TRBV28 to TRBJ2-7; 12 bases fit TRBD2. From germline, CDR1 is MDHEN and CDR2 SYDVKM. The length of the CDR3 is 15 residues. V lost 2 bases and J lost 5; bases outside the gene matches: 4. The CDR3 spells CASSLPTSGRNEQYF. As DNA, the CDR3 is TGTGCCAGCAGTTTACCTACTAGCGGGAGGAACGAGCAGTACTTC.

V gene TRBV21-1 combines with J gene TRBJ2-4; TRBD2, as called in the table, went unchecked against the DNA. TRBV21-1 is shown as a pseudogene. There are 16 residues in the CDR3. The CDR3 reads CASSKARRARENIQYF. Written as DNA, the CDR3 is TGTGCCAGCAGCAAAGCGCGCCGGGCACGGGAGAACATTCAGTACTTC.

This clone has a single count. This chain joins TRBV5-1 and TRBJ2-7, with TRBD2 matching 8 bases. The CDR3 totals 14 residues. The germline V gene encodes CDR1 SGHRS and CDR2 YFSETQ. The trim removed 2 bases at V and 3 bases at J, leaving 4 bases unmatched. The CDR3 DNA sequence: TGCGCCAGCAGCTTTATCAGCGGGAGCTACGAGCAGTACTTC. Protein: CASSFISGSYEQYF.

The chain joins TRBV10-3 to TRBJ1-1; no clear D gene. Germline loops: CDR1 ENHRY, CDR2 SYGVKD. Trimming took 10 bases from V and 10 from J, leaving 28 bases between them. This CDR3 region has 15 residues. The CDR3, as DNA: TGTGCCACCGGACCTGTGGGGTTAGGACTCCAAGGAGCTTTCTTT. It encodes CATGPVGLGLQGAFF.

This chain joins TRBV5-4 and TRBJ2-1; TRBD2 might be the D (7 bases). V dropped 4 bases and J dropped 0 bases, with 20 bases sitting between them. CDR3 length equals 18 residues. Germline CDR1 is SGHNT and CDR2 is YYREEE (reference sequence). The CDR3 region is CASSRGGRLGGSYNEQFF. The DNA of the CDR3 is TGTGCCAGCAGCAGGGGGGGGCGCCTAGGGGGCTCCTACAATGAGCAGTTCTTC.

In its sample, this clone was seen once. J is TRBJ1-1 and V is TRBV6-1, with D possibly TRBD1 on 6 matching bases. Germline V lookup: CDR1 MNHNS, CDR2 SASEGT. The CDR3 extends over 14 amino acids. Trimming shortened V by 7 bases and J by 3 bases, and 15 bases separated the two germline ends. The CDR3 region is CASKGVTIHTEAFF. The CDR3 coding sequence is TGTGCCAGCAAGGGGGTCACAATTCACACTGAAGCTTTCTTT.

The chain joins TRBV7-9 to TRBJ2-1, with 12 positions matching TRBD1. The CDR3 length is 16 residues. Germline assignment: CDR1 SEHNR and CDR2 FQNEAQ (reference sequence). V lost 4 bases and J lost 8; bases outside the gene matches: 9. The CDR3 protein is CASSSGTGGSIDEQFF. The CDR3 DNA is TGTGCCAGCAGCTCCGGGACAGGGGGCAGTATCGATGAGCAGTTCTTC. Based on the CDR3 plus reference TRBV7-9 and TRBJ2-1, the full variable domain is DTGVSQNPRHKITKRGQNVTFRCDPISEHNRLYWYRQTLGQGPEFLTYFQNEAQLEKSRLLSDRFSAERPKGSFSTLEIQRTEQGDSAMYLCASSSGTGGSIDEQFFGPGTRLTVL.

This chain uses TRBV28 with TRBJ2-7, with TRBD1 identical over 7 bases. The CDR3 sequence is 15 residues long. Germline loops: CDR1 MDHEN, CDR2 SYDVKM. Trimming at V came to 2 bases and at J to 3 bases, leaving 7 bases not matched to a gene. As DNA, the CDR3 is TGTGCCAGCAGTTTAAGTTCCAGGGGGATCTACGAGCAGTACTTC. It codes for CASSLSSRGIYEQYF.

J is TRBJ1-5 and V is TRBV21-1; whether TRBD1, the table's D call, matches the DNA was not checked. TRBV21-1 constitutes a pseudogene. The CDR3 contains 16 residues. The CDR3 region has the DNA TGTGCCAGCAGCAAGTCCTCAGGGGTTGGGAATCAGCCCCAGCATTTT. Translation: CASSKSSGVGNQPQHF.

This sequence joins TRBV12-5 and TRBJ2-1, with D possibly matching TRBD2 (7 bases). CDR3 length: 16 amino acids. V gave up 6 bases and J gave up 10 bases, with 25 bases separating them. Germline assignment: CDR1 LGHNT and CDR2 FRNRAP. This CDR3 is CASGTPEGGRAKEQFF. The CDR3 bases are TGTGCTAGTGGCACCCCCGAGGGGGGGAGAGCAAAAGAGCAGTTCTTC. The variable domain in full, completed from reference TRBV12-5 and TRBJ2-1, reads DARVTQTPRHKVTEMGQEVTMRCQPILGHNTVFWYRQTMMQGLELLAYFRNRAPLDDSGMPKDRFSAEMPDATLATLKIQPSEPRDSAVYFCASGTPEGGRAKEQFFGPGTRLTVL.

The chain carries TRBV6-6 and TRBJ1-5; D ambiguous. The CDR3 is made up of 15 amino acids. Germline-derived CDR1 and CDR2 are MNHNY and SVGAGI (reference sequence). V gave up 0 bases and J gave up 5 bases, with 11 bases separating them. The CDR3 bases are TGTGCCAGCAGTTACTCGATGGCCGCGGATCAGCCCCAGCATTTT. Its protein product is CASSYSMAADQPQHF.

The count of this clone is one. The genes are TRBV5-1 and TRBJ2-5; 7 bases fit TRBD1. CDR3 length: 16 residues. Looked up from germline, CDR1 is SGHRS and CDR2 is YFSETQ. Losses at the gene ends were 4 bases for V and 4 bases for J; bases not matched to a gene: 13. The CDR3 protein is CASSPGSTAGGETQYF. CDR3 coding DNA: TGCGCCAGCAGCCCGGGAAGTACGGCAGGGGGAGAGACCCAGTACTTC. Complete variable domain (other parts from reference TRBV5-1 and TRBJ2-5): KAGVTQTPRYLIKTRGQQVTLSCSPISGHRSVSWYQQTPGQGLQFLFEYFSETQRNKGNFPGRFSGRQFSNSRSEMNVSTLELGDSALYLCASSPGSTAGGETQYFGPGTRLLVL.

Here the CDR3 DNA reads TGTGCCAGCAGTTTATACGTAGCGGGGATCCAAGAGACCCAGTACTTC. Protein sequence: CASSLYVAGIQETQYF. V is TRBV28 and J is TRBJ2-5; TRBD2 matches at 8 bases. Germline CDR1 is MDHEN and CDR2 is SYDVKM. The junction had 5 bases not matched to a gene; V was cut back by 1 base and J by 1 base. This CDR3 has 16 amino acids.

This sequence joins TRBV28 and TRBJ1-5, with D unclear. CDR1 is MDHEN and CDR2 is SYDVKM in the germline V gene. This CDR3 contains 15 residues. Between the trimmed V and J ends, which lost 6 bases and 4 bases, there was a span of 16 bases. CDR3 loop: CASRARTGDNQPQHF. CDR3 nucleotides: TGTGCCAGCAGAGCAAGGACGGGAGATAATCAGCCCCAGCATTTT. The whole variable domain, remainder taken from reference TRBV28 and TRBJ1-5, is DVKVTQSSRYLVKRTGEKVFLECVQDMDHENMFWYRQDPGLGLRLIYFSYDVKMKEKGDIPEGYSVSREKKERFSLILESASTNQTSMYLCASRARTGDNQPQHFGDGTRLSIL.

J is TRBJ1-1 and V is TRBV7-9, with a tentative D call TRBD1 (5 bases). Germline V gene lookup returns CDR1 SEHNR and CDR2 FQNEAQ (reference sequence). V lost 5 bases, J lost 1 base, and 14 bases lay in between. This CDR3 is 15 amino acids long. The chain's CDR3 is CASSQGHRRNTEAFF. CDR3 sequence (DNA): TGTGCCAGCAGCCAAGGGCACAGGAGGAACACTGAAGCTTTCTTT. Supplemented by reference TRBV7-9 and TRBJ1-1, the full variable domain reads DTGVSQNPRHKITKRGQNVTFRCDPISEHNRLYWYRQTLGQGPEFLTYFQNEAQLEKSRLLSDRFSAERPKGSFSTLEIQRTEQGDSAMYLCASSQGHRRNTEAFFGQGTRLTVV.

The rearrangement joins TRBV11-2 to TRBJ2-5, with 7 bases that match TRBD2. V lost 5 bases to trimming and J lost 4 bases; unmatched junction nucleotides: 7. CDR1 is SGHAT and CDR2 is FQNNGV in the germline V gene. CDR3 length equals 14 residues. The CDR3 loop reads CASSQGLKGETQYF. The CDR3 coding sequence is TGTGCCAGCAGCCAGGGACTAAAGGGAGAGACCCAGTACTTC.